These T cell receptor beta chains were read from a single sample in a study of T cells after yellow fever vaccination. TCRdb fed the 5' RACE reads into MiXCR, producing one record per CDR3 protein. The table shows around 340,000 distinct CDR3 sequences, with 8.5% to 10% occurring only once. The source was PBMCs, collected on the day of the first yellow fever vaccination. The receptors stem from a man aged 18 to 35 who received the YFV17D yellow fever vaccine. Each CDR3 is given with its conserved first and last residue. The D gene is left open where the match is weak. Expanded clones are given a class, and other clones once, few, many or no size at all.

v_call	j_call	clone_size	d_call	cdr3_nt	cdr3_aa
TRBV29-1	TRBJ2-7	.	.	TGCAGCGTTACGTTGTCAGGGGACTTCTACGAGCAGTACTTC	CSVTLSGDFYEQYF
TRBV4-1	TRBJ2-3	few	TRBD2	TGCGCCAGCAGCTCAAGACTAGCGGGGGGAGATACGCAGTATTTT	CASSSRLAGGDTQYF
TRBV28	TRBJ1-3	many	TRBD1	TGTGCCAGCAGTGACAGGGGGCTCTCTGGAAACACCATATATTTT	CASSDRGLSGNTIYF
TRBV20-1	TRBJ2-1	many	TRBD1	TGCAGTGCTACAACCGGGACAGGGGGTTCCAATGAGCAGTTCTTC	CSATTGTGGSNEQFF
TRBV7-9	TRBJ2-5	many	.	TGTGCCAGCAGCCTTCGGGGGCTGGCAGAGACCCAGTACTTC	CASSLRGLAETQYF
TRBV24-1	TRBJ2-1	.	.	TGTGCCACCAGTGATTTAGGAGGGGGGGGGAATGAGCAGTTCTTC	CATSDLGGGGNEQFF
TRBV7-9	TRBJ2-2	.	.	TGTGCCAGCAGCTCTCGTGGCGGGGGCCGGGCCGGGGAGCTGTTTTTT	CASSSRGGGRAGELFF
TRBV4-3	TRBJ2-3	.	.	TGCGCCAGCAGCCAGGAACCCCTGGGCACAGATACGCAGTATTTT	CASSQEPLGTDTQYF
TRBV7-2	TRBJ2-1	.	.	TGTGCCAGCACCTTTTCCAGCGCCTCCCATGAGCAGTTCTTC	CASTFSSASHEQFF
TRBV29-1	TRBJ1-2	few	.	TGCAGCGTTGATAGGGAGGCTAACTATGGCTACACCTTC	CSVDREANYGYTF
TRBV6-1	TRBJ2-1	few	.	TGTGCCAGCAGTGGAAACAGAGCCTACAATGAGCAGTTCTTC	CASSGNRAYNEQFF
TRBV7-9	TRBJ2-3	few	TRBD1	TGTGCCAGCAGCTGGGGACAGGCGACAGATACGCAGTATTTT	CASSWGQATDTQYF
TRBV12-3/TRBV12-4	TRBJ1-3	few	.	TGTGCCAGCACCCCGTGGGATTACTTAGGAAACACCATATATTTT	CASTPWDYLGNTIYF
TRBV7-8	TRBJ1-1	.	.	TGTGCCAGCAGCTTAGGAGCTCGCGTCCCTGAAGCTTTCTTT	CASSLGARVPEAFF
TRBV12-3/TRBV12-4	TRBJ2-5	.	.	TGTGCCAGCAGTTTAGGTCTTGGCTACGAGACCCAGTACTTC	CASSLGLGYETQYF
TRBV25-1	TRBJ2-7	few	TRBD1	TGTGCCAGCAGTGATCGAGGACAGGGAGTTTACGAGCAGTACTTC	CASSDRGQGVYEQYF
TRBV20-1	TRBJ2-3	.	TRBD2	TGCAGTGCCCCCCGGGCTAGCGGGGGAGATACGCAGTATTTT	CSAPRASGGDTQYF
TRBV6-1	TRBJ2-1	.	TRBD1	TGTGCCAGCAGCGGGACAGGGGGCGCGTATGAGCAGTTCTTC	CASSGTGGAYEQFF
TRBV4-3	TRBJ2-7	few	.	TGCGCCAGCAGCCAAGATCCCGAGCCCTCTAGCGAGCAGTACTTC	CASSQDPEPSSEQYF
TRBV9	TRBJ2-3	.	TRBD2	TGTGCCAGCAGCGTAGGATATAGCGGGGTAACAGATACGCAGTATTTT	CASSVGYSGVTDTQYF
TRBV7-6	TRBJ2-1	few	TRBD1	TGTGCCAGCAGCTTAGGGTGGACAGGGGGTGGGCAGTTCTTC	CASSLGWTGGGQFF
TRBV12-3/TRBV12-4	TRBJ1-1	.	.	TGTGCCAGCCACCCCAGGGGCGCATTGAACACTGAAGCTTTCTTT	CASHPRGALNTEAFF
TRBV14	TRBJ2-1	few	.	TGTGCCAGCAGCCGCCAGGGGGGCGATTACAATGAGCAGTTCTTC	CASSRQGGDYNEQFF
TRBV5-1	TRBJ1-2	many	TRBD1	TGCGCCAGCAGCCCGGACAGGGCGTCCTACACCTTC	CASSPDRASYTF
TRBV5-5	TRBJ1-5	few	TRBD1	TGTGCCAGCAGCCAGAGGACAGGCAGCAATCAGCCCCAGCATTTT	CASSQRTGSNQPQHF
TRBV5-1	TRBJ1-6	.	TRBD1	TGCGCCAGCAGCTCCGGGACAGCCTATAATTCACCCCTCCACTTT	CASSSGTAYNSPLHF
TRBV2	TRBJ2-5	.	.	TGTGCCGAGAGGGGCGCCGGAGAGACCCAGTACTTC	CAERGAGETQYF
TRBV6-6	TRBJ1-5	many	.	TGTGCCAGCAGTTACGGGGAGCCCCAGCATTTT	CASSYGEPQHF
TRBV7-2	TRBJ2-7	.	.	TGTGCCAGCAGCTTCAATATCGGGACGCGCTACGAGCAGTACTTC	CASSFNIGTRYEQYF
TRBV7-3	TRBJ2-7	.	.	TGTGCCAGCAACACCACCTACGAGCAGTACTTC	CASNTTYEQYF
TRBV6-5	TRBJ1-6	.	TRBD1	TGTGCCAGCAGTTACTCATCAGGGGGCAACTGGTCACCCCTCCACTTT	CASSYSSGGNWSPLHF
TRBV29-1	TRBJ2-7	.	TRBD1	TGCAGCGTTGAAGATGAGGGACAGACCTACGAGCAGTACTTC	CSVEDEGQTYEQYF
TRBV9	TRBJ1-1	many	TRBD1	TGTGCCAGCAGCTTCCGGACAGGCACTGAAGCTTTCTTT	CASSFRTGTEAFF